The 16 T cell receptor beta chains below come from one sample, sequenced in a study of blood T cell repertoires in COVID-19. TCRdb's copy holds only in-frame clones and misses some; the assay was immunoSEQ multiplex PCR. The sample has 99,000 or so clones; about 75% are singletons. Sequences were obtained from peripheral blood. All receptors come from a woman between 65 and 79 years old with acute or convalescent COVID-19.

The V gene is TRBV19, the J gene TRBJ1-2, with 9 bases identical to TRBD1. J lost 4 bases, V lost 7 bases, and 10 bases had no gene match. Germline V CDR1 and CDR2: LNHDA, SQIVND (reference sequence). This CDR3 spans 15 amino acids. The CDR3 sequence: CASKVQGAPLYGYTF. The CDR3, as DNA: TGTGCCAGTAAAGTACAGGGGGCGCCCCTCTATGGCTACACCTTC.

This rearrangement joins TRBV3-1 (or the pseudogene TRBV3-2) to TRBJ2-5, with TRBD1 matching 8 bases. CDR3 length: 15 residues. Germline V gives CDR1 LGHDT, CDR2 YNNKEL (reference sequence). After removal of 4 bases from V and 2 bases from J, the junction contained 6 bases not matched to a gene. CDR3 sequence reads: CASSPGGARQETQYF. The CDR3 DNA sequence: TGTGCCAGCAGCCCAGGGGGCGCAAGGCAAGAGACCCAGTACTTC.

The chain uses TRBV3-1 (or the pseudogene TRBV3-2) and TRBJ1-4; D ambiguous. Germline CDR1 and CDR2: LGHDT and YNNKEL (reference sequence). V dropped 5 bases and J dropped 14 bases, with 15 bases sitting between them. The CDR3 is 12 amino acids. The CDR3 DNA is TGTGCCAGCAGCTTGGAGACGGAAGTCCTGTTTTTT. As protein: CASSLETEVLFF.

This rearrangement joins TRBV24-1 to TRBJ2-5, with a weak D call TRBD1 (6 bases). This CDR3 is built from 15 residues. The germline V gene has CDR1 KGHDR and CDR2 SFDVKD. V was shortened by 0 bases and J by 8 bases, with 15 bases between the two germline ends. For the CDR3, the DNA is TGTGCCACCAGTGATTTGGAAGGGGGTCCCGAAACCCAGTACTTC. This gives the protein CATSDLEGGPETQYF.

This chain uses TRBV5-1 with TRBJ2-2; perhaps TRBD1 as D (5 bases). CDR1 and CDR2 (germline): SGHRS, YFSETQ. The germline V and J ends were trimmed by 5 bases and 1 base, with 9 bases remaining between them. This CDR3 comprises 14 residues. CDR3 in amino acids: CASRMTENTGELFF. CDR3 DNA: TGCGCCAGCAGGATGACAGAGAACACCGGGGAGCTGTTTTTT.

V usage is TRBV6-5 and J usage is TRBJ1-1; 8 bases map to TRBD1. In germline, CDR1 is MNHEY, CDR2 SVGAGI. The CDR3 runs 13 residues. The V gene end was trimmed by 10 bases and the J gene end by 6 bases; junction bases not matched to a gene: 10. The CDR3 spells CATGRTGFAEAFF. The CDR3 DNA reads TGTGCCACCGGGCGGACAGGGTTCGCTGAAGCTTTCTTT.

This sequence joins TRBV5-1 and TRBJ2-1, with 8 nucleotides matching TRBD1. Germline lookup yields CDR1 SGHRS and CDR2 YFSETQ. Losses at the gene ends were 0 bases for V and 8 bases for J; bases not matched to a gene: 7. The CDR3 spans 15 residues. For the CDR3, the DNA is TGCGCCAGCAGCTTGGTACTTTGGGGACAGGATGAGCAGTTCTTC. This translates into CASSLVLWGQDEQFF.

The chain carries TRBV19 and TRBJ1-2, with no clear D. From germline, CDR1 is LNHDA and CDR2 SQIVND (reference sequence). V lost 9 bases to trimming and J lost 4 bases, with 15 bases between them. This CDR3 comprises 13 residues. DNA of the CDR3: TGTGCCAGCCAAGGGAGGTTCAGCTATGGCTACACCTTC. It is translated as CASQGRFSYGYTF.

In its sample, this clone was seen a few times. The gene calls are TRBV5-4 and TRBJ1-2; 7 nucleotides agree with TRBD1. V dropped 4 bases and J dropped 7; count of bases not matched to a gene: 7. Germline V gives CDR1 SGHNT, CDR2 YYREEE (reference sequence). The CDR3 is 13 amino acids. CDR3 sequence: CASSSTGESGYTF. The CDR3, as DNA: TGTGCCAGCAGCAGTACAGGGGAAAGTGGCTACACCTTC. The variable domain in full, with the rest retrieved from reference TRBV5-4 and TRBJ1-2, is ETGVTQSPTHLIKTRGQQVTLRCSSQSGHNTVSWYQQALGQGPQFIFQYYREEENGRGNFPPRFSGLQFPNYSSELNVNALELDDSALYLCASSSTGESGYTFGSGTRLTVV.

V gene TRBV6-1 combines with J gene TRBJ1-1; D not certain. Germline CDR1 reads MNHNS; CDR2 reads SASEGT. The CDR3 is 12 amino acids. V shed 3 bases and J shed 8 bases, with 10 bases lying between them. The CDR3 DNA reads TGTGCCAGCAGTGAGAGGCCGAGAGAAGCTTTCTTT. Translation: CASSERPREAFF.

The chain uses TRBV3-1 (or the pseudogene TRBV3-2) and TRBJ1-1; D is undetermined. This CDR3 is 12 amino acids long. Germline CDR1 and CDR2: LGHDT and YNNKEL (reference sequence). The V and J ends lost 3 bases and 5 bases respectively, with 7 bases between them. CDR3 coding DNA: TGTGCCAGCAGCCAGGTACGGACTGAAGCTTTCTTT. This gives the protein CASSQVRTEAFF.

This rearrangement joins TRBV5-8 to TRBJ2-1; 12 bases agree with TRBD2. Germline CDR1 reads SGHTS; CDR2 reads YDEGEE. Trimming at V came to 3 bases and at J to 9 bases, leaving 10 bases not matched to a gene. There are 16 residues in the CDR3. The CDR3, as DNA: TGTGCCAGCAGCTCCGGACTAGCGGGGACAAACGGTGAGCAGTTCTTC. Protein: CASSSGLAGTNGEQFF.

The chain combines TRBV18 with TRBJ2-7, with D possibly being TRBD1 (6 bases). The CDR3 totals 14 residues. CDR1 and CDR2 (germline): KGHSH, LQKENI. Trimming left V 2 bases short and J 1 base short, with 9 bases between. The CDR3 region has the DNA TGTGCCAGCTCACCAACACAGGGATCCTACGAGCAGTACTTC. It is translated as CASSPTQGSYEQYF.

The chain carries TRBV10-3 and TRBJ1-2; 7 nucleotides match TRBD1. V trimming: 4 bases; J trimming: 2 bases; junction bases outside the gene matches: 10. The germline V gene encodes CDR1 ENHRY and CDR2 SYGVKD. The CDR3 has 16 amino acids. In DNA, the CDR3 is TGTGCCATCAGTGCCGGCAGGGGGTTGGGCAACTATGGCTACACCTTC. Protein: CAISAGRGLGNYGYTF.

This clone was detected once. The chain uses TRBV6-6 and TRBJ2-5, with a tentative D call TRBD1 (6 bases). V lost 2 bases, J lost 3 bases, and 10 bases lay in between. Germline CDR1 MNHNY, CDR2 SVGAGI (reference sequence). This CDR3 spans 14 amino acids. For the CDR3, the DNA is TGTGCCAGCAGTTACGGTAGACAGGAAGAGACCCAGTACTTC. Encoded protein: CASSYGRQEETQYF.

This clone came up a few times. This chain links TRBV7-9 with TRBJ1-1; D unresolved. Trimming removed 5 bases from V and 3 bases from J, with 10 bases in between. CDR1 is SEHNR and CDR2 is FQNEAQ in the germline V gene (reference sequence). The CDR3 totals 13 residues. In nucleotides, the CDR3 is TGTGCCAGCAGCAAGGCGGGAGACACTGAAGCTTTCTTT. Its protein product is CASSKAGDTEAFF.